These 14 T cell receptor beta chains originate from one sample sequenced in a study of a mutant IDH1 vaccine in newly diagnosed glioma. Measured with immunoSEQ multiplex PCR; TCRdb has only the in-frame clones, and not every one. The sample has approximately 92,000 clones, roughly 78% seen once. Time point meaning: baseline, week 1 (first vaccination visit). The sample's treatment: pre-vaccination baseline after standard-of-care therapy. The sample consisted of PBMCs, taken from a glioma patient treated with radiotherapy, temozolomide or both. Receptor source: a man aged 40-49 years with glioma.

The rearrangement joins TRBV19 to TRBJ1-1; D gene unclear. From germline, CDR1 is LNHDA and CDR2 SQIVND (reference sequence). The CDR3 is made up of 15 amino acids. V was clipped by 3 bases and J by 3 bases, with 14 bases between them. Here the CDR3 reads CASSINRSPHTEAFF. CDR3 coding DNA: TGTGCCAGTAGTATCAATAGGAGCCCCCACACTGAAGCTTTCTTT.

The DNA of the CDR3 is TGCAGTGCTAGAGTCCTCTGGGGCTACACCTTC. Translating it yields CSARVLWGYTF. The chain is built from TRBV20-1 and TRBJ1-2; D uncertain. The ends were cut back, 1 base at V and 8 bases at J, with 8 bases in the middle. This CDR3 region has 11 residues. Germline V gene sequence: CDR1 DFQATT, CDR2 SNEGSKA (reference sequence).

V usage is TRBV9 and J usage is TRBJ2-1, with a possible D match to TRBD1 (6 bases). The CDR3 runs to 15 residues. Germline loops: CDR1 SGDLS, CDR2 YYNGEE. The V end was cut by 1 base, the J end by 3 bases, with 11 bases between. DNA for the CDR3: TGTGCCAGCAGCGTAAGGGACATGGGCTACAATGAGCAGTTCTTC. Amino acid sequence: CASSVRDMGYNEQFF.

The chain carries TRBV4-2 and TRBJ1-4; D is undetermined. This CDR3 region has 17 residues. The V gene's germline CDR1 is LGHNA and CDR2 YNFKEQ. V lost 0 bases to trimming and J lost 5 bases, with 16 bases between them. CDR3 DNA sequence: TGTGCCAGCAGCCAAGACCATCCCGGGAGACGGAATGAAAAACTGTTTTTT. This translates into CASSQDHPGRRNEKLFF.

The chain has TRBV5-4 and TRBJ2-3, with D hard to call. The CDR3 runs to 17 residues. V was shortened by 3 bases and J by 5 bases, with 22 bases between the two germline ends. CDR1 SGHNT and CDR2 YYREEE come from the germline V gene (reference sequence). CDR3 residues: CASSYEKGRHLGDTQYF. The DNA of the CDR3 is TGTGCCAGCAGCTACGAAAAAGGCAGGCACCTGGGAGATACGCAGTATTTT.

The chain uses TRBV7-9 and TRBJ2-1; D unresolved. Germline CDR1 is SEHNR and CDR2 is FQNEAQ (reference sequence). V gave up 0 bases and J gave up 6 bases, with 6 bases separating them. This CDR3 has 13 residues. CDR3 sequence reads: CASSLAESNEQFF. For the CDR3, the DNA is TGTGCCAGCAGCTTAGCGGAAAGCAATGAGCAGTTCTTC.

The CDR3 sequence: CASSLAPSAGLTGELFF. CDR3 nucleotides: TGTGCCAGCAGCTTAGCCCCCTCGGCAGGGCTCACCGGGGAGCTGTTTTTT. The chain couples TRBV11-2 to TRBJ2-2, with D possibly TRBD1 on 5 matching bases. V was clipped by 1 base and J by 4 bases, with 16 bases between them. The CDR3 consists of 17 residues. The germline V gene has CDR1 SGHAT and CDR2 FQNNGV. The whole variable domain, filled in from reference TRBV11-2 and TRBJ2-2, reads EAGVAQSPRYKIIEKRQSVAFWCNPISGHATLYWYQQILGQGPKLLIQFQNNGVVDDSQLPKDRFSAERLKGVDSTLKIQPAKLEDSAVYLCASSLAPSAGLTGELFFGEGSRLTVL.

The chain joins TRBV28 to TRBJ2-7; D may match TRBD1 or TRBD2 (5 bases each). Germline V gene lookup returns CDR1 MDHEN and CDR2 SYDVKM. The CDR3 totals 13 residues. The germline V and J ends were trimmed by 8 bases and 0 bases, with 11 bases remaining between them. This CDR3 is CASLGTDSYEQYF. CDR3 bases: TGTGCCAGCCTGGGGACGGACTCCTACGAGCAGTACTTC.

CDR3 nucleotides: TGTGCCAGCGCCGAAGGGGCAGGGAACCAGAAAGCTTTCTTT. Residues: CASAEGAGNQKAFF. The gene calls are TRBV13 and TRBJ1-1; a weak D match, TRBD1 (5 bases). The CDR3 consists of 14 residues. Trimming removed 8 bases at V and 9 bases at J, with 22 bases between. The germline gives CDR1 PRHDT, CDR2 FYEKMQ (reference sequence).

The chain has TRBV6-5 and TRBJ2-1; 7 nucleotides align to TRBD2. The ends lost 6 bases at V and 4 bases at J; junction bases unmatched: 9. The CDR3 covers 15 residues. CDR1 and CDR2 from the germline V gene are MNHEY and SVGAGI. CDR3 region: CASRETGGDYNEQFF. CDR3 in DNA: TGTGCCAGCAGGGAAACTGGGGGGGATTACAATGAGCAGTTCTTC.

The chain uses TRBV7-2 and TRBJ1-2; 11 bases agree with TRBD1. CDR3 size: 14 residues. Losses at the gene ends were 4 bases for V and 6 bases for J; bases not matched to a gene: 4. Germline V lookup: CDR1 SGHTA, CDR2 FQGNSA. The CDR3 is CASSSWGQGDGYTF. The CDR3 DNA reads TGTGCCAGCAGCTCTTGGGGACAGGGGGATGGCTACACCTTC.

J is TRBJ2-1 and V is TRBV7-2; tentative D call: TRBD1 (6 bases). Germline V gives CDR1 SGHTA, CDR2 FQGNSA. This CDR3 region has 14 residues. Trimming stripped 3 bases from V and 6 bases from J, with 12 bases between. The CDR3 DNA sequence: TGTGCCAGCAGCTTTGACAGGTATAGCAATGAGCAGTTCTTC. It encodes CASSFDRYSNEQFF. Full variable domain (missing parts from reference TRBV7-2 and TRBJ2-1): GAGVSQSPSNKVTEKGKDVELRCDPISGHTALYWYRQSLGQGLEFLIYFQGNSAPDKSGLPSDRFSAERTGGSVSTLTIQRTQQEDSAVYLCASSFDRYSNEQFFGPGTRLTVL.

This rearrangement joins TRBV18 to TRBJ2-1, with 9 bases lining up with TRBD2. The trim removed 5 bases at V and 4 bases at J, leaving 6 bases unmatched. Germline CDR1 KGHSH, CDR2 LQKENI. This CDR3 has 15 residues. CDR3 coding DNA: TGTGCCAGCTCATTTCGACTAGCGGTGTACAATGAGCAGTTCTTC. It yields the protein CASSFRLAVYNEQFF.

The chain employs TRBV5-1 and TRBJ2-7, with 14 bases identical to TRBD2. The germline V gene has CDR1 SGHRS and CDR2 YFSETQ. Losses at the gene ends were 3 bases for V and 7 bases for J; bases not matched to a gene: 12. CDR3 length: 17 residues. In DNA form, the CDR3 reads TGCGCCAGCAGCTCTCGTTCGACTAGCGGGAGGGCCGGGGAGCAGTACTTC. This translates into CASSSRSTSGRAGEQYF.